Presented here are 31 T cell receptor beta chains from one specimen sequenced in a study of radiotherapy plus CTLA-4 blockade in lung cancer. Sequenced by immunoSEQ multiplex PCR; TCRdb stores in-frame clones only, minus some. Seen here are fewer than 65,000 clones, 84% observed once, and the top ten hold approximately 5%. This material consisted of peripheral blood, taken from a patient treated with radiotherapy plus ipilimumab. The receptor source for this set is a human donor with non-small cell lung cancer whose response to radiotherapy plus ipilimumab could not be evaluated.

This chain links TRBV18 with TRBJ2-7; a weak D match, TRBD1 (5 bases). The CDR3 runs to 14 residues. Trimming shortened V by 8 bases and J by 2 bases, and 16 bases separated the two germline ends. The germline V gene has CDR1 KGHSH and CDR2 LQKENI. CDR3 nucleotide sequence: TGTGCCAGCGCGGCCAGGGCAGAGCCCTACGAGCAGTACTTC. As protein: CASAARAEPYEQYF.

V is TRBV7-8 and J is TRBJ2-3; 9 bases are shared with TRBD2. Germline CDR1 is SGHVS and CDR2 is FQNEAQ. The CDR3 runs to 17 residues. The J segment lost 0 bases and the V segment lost 2 bases, leaving 6 bases of the junction unmatched. Here the CDR3 DNA reads TGTGCCAGCAGCTTATACGGCGGGGGGGGTAGCACAGATACGCAGTATTTT. This gives the protein CASSLYGGGGSTDTQYF. The whole variable domain, remainder taken from reference TRBV7-8 and TRBJ2-3, is GAGVSQSPRYKVAKRGQDVALRCDPISGHVSLFWYQQALGQGPEFLTYFQNEAQLDKSGLPSDRFFAERPEGSVSTLKIQRTQQEDSAVYLCASSLYGGGGSTDTQYFGPGTRLTVL.

The gene calls are TRBV5-1 and TRBJ2-2, with TRBD1 matching over 7 bases. The CDR3 contains 17 residues. Germline CDR1 reads SGHRS; CDR2 reads YFSETQ. V dropped 0 bases and J dropped 3; count of bases not matched to a gene: 8. The CDR3 nucleotides are TGCGCCAGCAGCTTGGTATCGAGGGACAGACACACCGGGGAGCTGTTTTTT. Encoded protein: CASSLVSRDRHTGELFF. The variable domain in full, with the rest retrieved from reference TRBV5-1 and TRBJ2-2, is KAGVTQTPRYLIKTRGQQVTLSCSPISGHRSVSWYQQTPGQGLQFLFEYFSETQRNKGNFPGRFSGRQFSNSRSEMNVSTLELGDSALYLCASSLVSRDRHTGELFFGEGSRLTVL.

The V gene is TRBV28, the J gene TRBJ2-5; possible D gene TRBD2, 6 bases. Trimming removed 6 bases from V and 4 bases from J, with 15 bases in between. The CDR3 spans 14 residues. Germline CDR1 and CDR2: MDHEN and SYDVKM. CDR3 loop: CASRRTVGGETQYF. The CDR3 coding sequence is TGTGCCAGCAGGCGCACCGTCGGGGGAGAGACCCAGTACTTC.

This chain connects TRBV10-3 to TRBJ1-1; TRBD1 is a possible D gene (5 bases). The CDR3 consists of 15 residues. Germline V gives CDR1 ENHRY, CDR2 SYGVKD. V lost 3 bases and J lost 2, with 13 bases in between. DNA of the CDR3: TGTGCCATCAGTGAATGGCCGCGGGGCAACACTGAAGCTTTCTTT. Its protein product is CAISEWPRGNTEAFF.

The J gene is TRBJ2-2, the V gene TRBV6-5, with TRBD1 as a possible D gene (5 bases). Trimming removed 8 bases from V and 1 base from J, with 5 bases in between. Germline V lookup: CDR1 MNHEY, CDR2 SVGAGI. The CDR3 runs 12 residues. CDR3 bases: TGTGCCAGCCAGGGGAACACCGGGGAGCTGTTTTTT. This sequence encodes CASQGNTGELFF.

The genes are TRBV27 and TRBJ2-5; 14 bases agree with TRBD2. The end of the DNA is better explained by TRBJ2-7, so the J call may be wrong. Per the germline V gene, CDR1 is MNHEY and CDR2 is SMNVEV (reference sequence). The CDR3 length is 16 residues. CDR3 protein: CASSAGTSGSSHEQYF. CDR3 nucleotide sequence: TGTGCCAGCAGTGCCGGGACTAGCGGGAGTAGTCACGAGCAGTACTTC.

Of note for this clone: The sample holds other DNA sequences that translate to the same CDR3. The chain has TRBV5-1 and TRBJ1-3, with D unclear. Germline values: CDR1 SGHRS, CDR2 YFSETQ. V lost 0 bases and J 0 bases, leaving 7 bases between the germline ends. The CDR3 extends over 15 amino acids. CDR3: CASSLGSISGNTIYF. CDR3 in DNA: TGCGCCAGCAGCTTGGGGAGTATCTCTGGAAACACCATATATTTT.

This clone occurred a few times. The chain combines TRBV30 with TRBJ1-1; D possibly corresponds to TRBD1 (6 bases). Germline V CDR1 and CDR2: GTSNPN, SVGIG (reference sequence). The CDR3 consists of 11 residues. The V gene lost 3 bases and the J gene lost 10 bases, with 12 bases spanning the gap. CDR3 DNA sequence: TGTGCCTGGAGCCCGACAGGCAGAGCTTTCTTT. It yields the protein CAWSPTGRAFF.

The V gene is TRBV11-3, the J gene TRBJ2-1; the match to TRBD1 covers 10 bases. Germline CDR1 reads SGHNT; CDR2 reads YENEEA. The CDR3 is made up of 15 amino acids. V shed 9 bases, J shed 9 bases, and the junction held 14 bases outside the gene matches. The CDR3 sequence is CASSPDGQGGAEQFF. DNA of the CDR3: TGTGCCAGTAGCCCCGATGGACAGGGGGGTGCTGAGCAGTTCTTC.

This rearrangement joins TRBV5-1 to TRBJ2-7; 11 nucleotides line up with TRBD2. V lost 2 bases to trimming and J lost 2 bases; unmatched junction nucleotides: 6. The germline V gene encodes CDR1 SGHRS and CDR2 YFSETQ. CDR3 length: 16 amino acids. CDR3 protein: CASSFGTSGPTYEQYF. The CDR3 DNA sequence: TGCGCCAGCAGCTTCGGGACTAGCGGTCCTACCTACGAGCAGTACTTC.

This chain uses TRBV9 with TRBJ2-4; D is unresolved. The V gene's germline CDR1 is SGDLS and CDR2 YYNGEE. This CDR3 region has 15 residues. Trimming left V 0 bases short and J 7 bases short, with 14 bases between. This CDR3 reads CASSVVHWQKNIQYF. DNA of the CDR3: TGTGCCAGCAGCGTAGTACATTGGCAGAAGAACATTCAGTACTTC.

The rearrangement uses TRBV5-4 and TRBJ2-1, with a tentative D call TRBD2 (6 bases). The germline V gene encodes CDR1 SGHNT and CDR2 YYREEE (reference sequence). With 0 bases removed from V and 0 bases from J, the gap between germline ends came to 10 bases. CDR3 length equals 16 residues. Written as DNA, the CDR3 is TGTGCCAGCAGCTTGGTGGGGGGAGGCTCCTACAATGAGCAGTTCTTC. As protein: CASSLVGGGSYNEQFF.

The rearrangement uses TRBV28 and TRBJ1-2, with TRBD1 matching over 10 bases. Germline CDR1 MDHEN, CDR2 SYDVKM. Trimming removed 5 bases from V and 1 base from J; junction bases left unmatched: 4. There are 15 residues in the CDR3. This chain's CDR3 is CASSQGTGDNYGYTF. As DNA, the CDR3 is TGTGCCAGCAGTCAAGGGACAGGGGATAACTATGGCTACACCTTC.

J is TRBJ2-1 and V is TRBV9; 11 bases align to TRBD2. Trimming removed 5 bases from V and 2 bases from J; junction bases left unmatched: 6. Per the germline V gene, CDR1 is SGDLS and CDR2 is YYNGEE. The CDR3 runs to 16 residues. CDR3 protein: CASSATSGTTYNEQFF. The CDR3 bases are TGTGCCAGCAGTGCGACTAGCGGGACGACCTACAATGAGCAGTTCTTC.

This clone was detected a few times. The V gene is TRBV5-5, the J gene TRBJ2-7; 8 bases are shared with TRBD1. The V segment lost 0 bases and the J segment 4 bases; nucleotides outside the gene matches: 6. Germline CDR1 is SGHKS and CDR2 is YYEKEE (reference sequence). CDR3 size: 15 residues. CDR3 nucleotides: TGTGCCAGCAGCTTGGCCTCTGGACAGGGTTACGAGCAGTACTTC. This encodes CASSLASGQGYEQYF.

The V gene is TRBV11-1, the J gene TRBJ2-3; 10 bases fit TRBD2. J was trimmed by 5 bases and V by 5 bases; bases with no gene match: 7. Germline CDR1 SGHAT, CDR2 FQDESV (reference sequence). The CDR3 covers 15 residues. The CDR3 loop is CASSVSGRAEDTQYF. The CDR3 bases are TGTGCCAGCAGCGTAAGCGGGAGGGCCGAAGATACGCAGTATTTT.

The J gene is TRBJ2-7, the V gene TRBV11-2; D remains unclear. CDR3 length equals 13 residues. V dropped 8 bases and J dropped 0 bases, with 11 bases sitting between them. Germline CDR1 and CDR2: SGHAT and FQNNGV. The CDR3 loop is CASAPSVSYEQYF. As DNA, the CDR3 is TGTGCCAGCGCCCCCTCGGTCTCCTACGAGCAGTACTTC.

This chain joins TRBV11-2 and TRBJ1-3; D not resolved. Germline V lookup: CDR1 SGHAT, CDR2 FQNNGV. The CDR3 has 14 residues. Trimming stripped 1 base from V and 6 bases from J, with 10 bases between. CDR3: CASSLARKENTIYF. For the CDR3, the DNA is TGTGCCAGCAGCTTAGCCAGAAAAGAAAACACCATATATTTT.

The chain has TRBV5-1 and TRBJ2-5; D gene uncertain. This CDR3 is built from 13 residues. From germline, CDR1 is SGHRS and CDR2 YFSETQ. V gave up 2 bases and J gave up 0 bases, with 5 bases separating them. For the CDR3, the DNA is TGCGCCAGCAGCTTCCCCAACCAAGAGACCCAGTACTTC. Encoded protein: CASSFPNQETQYF.

The J gene is TRBJ2-6, the V gene TRBV2; 8 bases are shared with TRBD1. Trimming took 4 bases from V and 0 from J; bases not matched to a gene: 5. This CDR3 contains 17 residues. Germline CDR1 reads SNHLY; CDR2 reads FYNNEI. The CDR3 bases are TGTGCCAGCAGTGTCACCGGGACAGGCTCTGGGGCCAACGTCCTGACTTTC. It encodes CASSVTGTGSGANVLTF. Looking up the rest from reference TRBV2 and TRBJ2-6 gives the full variable domain: EPEVTQTPSHQVTQMGQEVILRCVPISNHLYFYWYRQILGQKVEFLVSFYNNEISEKSEIFDDQFSVERPDGSNFTLKIRSTKLEDSAMYFCASSVTGTGSGANVLTFGAGSRLTVL.

V and J are TRBV7-2 and TRBJ2-7, with TRBD2 identical over 11 bases. J gave up 2 bases and V 4 bases, and 1 base lay outside the gene matches. This CDR3 contains 14 residues. Germline CDR1 and CDR2: SGHTA and FQGNSA. Here the CDR3 DNA reads TGTGCCAGCAGCTGGGGACTAGCGGCCTACGAGCAGTACTTC. Protein product: CASSWGLAAYEQYF. Full variable domain (rest looked up from reference TRBV7-2 and TRBJ2-7): GAGVSQSPSNKVTEKGKDVELRCDPISGHTALYWYRQSLGQGLEFLIYFQGNSAPDKSGLPSDRFSAERTGGSVSTLTIQRTQQEDSAVYLCASSWGLAAYEQYFGPGTRLTVT.

V is TRBV28 and J is TRBJ1-5; 8 bases map to TRBD1. The V and J ends lost 7 bases and 5 bases, in that order; junction bases with no gene match: 13. The CDR3 is made up of 16 amino acids. Germline assignment: CDR1 MDHEN and CDR2 SYDVKM. CDR3 loop: CASNSQRQGADQPQHF. The CDR3 DNA sequence: TGTGCCAGCAATTCACAAAGGCAGGGGGCCGATCAGCCCCAGCATTTT. The full variable domain, in which reference TRBV28 and TRBJ1-5 provide the parts outside the CDR3, is DVKVTQSSRYLVKRTGEKVFLECVQDMDHENMFWYRQDPGLGLRLIYFSYDVKMKEKGDIPEGYSVSREKKERFSLILESASTNQTSMYLCASNSQRQGADQPQHFGDGTRLSIL.

This clone has only a few counts. V usage is TRBV30 and J usage is TRBJ2-3; 7 nucleotides agree with TRBD2. The CDR3 contains 13 residues. J gave up 5 bases and V 4 bases, and 6 bases lay outside the gene matches. Germline-derived CDR1 and CDR2 are GTSNPN and SVGIG (reference sequence). The CDR3 loop reads CAWILAGVDTQYF. The CDR3 region has the DNA TGTGCCTGGATACTCGCGGGAGTAGATACGCAGTATTTT.

The chain combines TRBV25-1 with TRBJ1-2, with D perhaps TRBD1 (5 bases). The CDR3 has 15 residues. Trimming cost V 6 bases and J 8 bases, with 22 bases left between them. From germline, CDR1 is MGHDK and CDR2 SYGVNS. CDR3 nucleotides: TGTGCCAGCAGCCCCAACGTTTCAGGGAATCGAGGCTACACCTTC. Protein product: CASSPNVSGNRGYTF.

This chain uses TRBV28 with TRBJ1-5; 7 nucleotides agree with TRBD1. This CDR3 region has 12 residues. Unmatched junction bases numbered 2, after V lost 8 bases and J lost 4 bases. Germline V gene data show CDR1 as MDHEN and CDR2 as SYDVKM. CDR3 DNA: TGTGCCAGCGCGGACAGGAATCAGCCCCAGCATTTT. Protein product: CASADRNQPQHF.

This clone appeared a single time. The V gene is TRBV10-2, the J gene TRBJ2-3; TRBD2 aligns across 13 bases. The CDR3 totals 16 residues. Germline V lookup: CDR1 WSHSY, CDR2 SAAADI. Trimming cost V 6 bases and J 3 bases; bases outside gene matches: 6. The CDR3 sequence is CASRLSTSGRTDTQYF. In DNA, the CDR3 is TGCGCCAGCAGGCTATCGACTAGCGGGAGGACAGATACGCAGTATTTT.

The chain joins TRBV2 to TRBJ2-7, with no clear D. The germline gives CDR1 SNHLY, CDR2 FYNNEI. CDR3 length: 15 residues. V was clipped by 6 bases and J by 2 bases, with 17 bases between them. The DNA of the CDR3 is TGTGCCAGCAGGGATGGGTGGCAGCGCACCTACGAGCAGTACTTC. This encodes CASRDGWQRTYEQYF.

The chain links TRBV19 to TRBJ1-1, with D unclear. Germline V gives CDR1 LNHDA, CDR2 SQIVND (reference sequence). Trimming left V 0 bases short and J 5 bases short, with 7 bases between. This CDR3 spans 13 amino acids. The CDR3 DNA is TGTGCCAGTAGTATAGACCCCGGGACTGAAGCTTTCTTT. It codes for CASSIDPGTEAFF.

The rearrangement links TRBV5-1 to TRBJ1-1; maybe TRBD1 (5 bases). Germline V gene data show CDR1 as SGHRS and CDR2 as YFSETQ. Trimming shortened V by 4 bases and J by 7 bases, and 14 bases separated the two germline ends. The CDR3 sequence is 13 residues long. Here the CDR3 reads CASSQWDSVEAFF. CDR3 coding DNA: TGCGCCAGCAGCCAATGGGACTCGGTTGAAGCTTTCTTT.

This clone was observed a handful of times. V is TRBV18 and J is TRBJ1-5; a possible D gene is TRBD1 (6 bases). The CDR3 runs 15 residues. Germline V lookup: CDR1 KGHSH, CDR2 LQKENI. Between the trimmed V and J ends, which lost 2 bases and 7 bases, there was a span of 15 bases. The DNA for the CDR3 is TGTGCCAGCTCACCATCGAGGACAGCAGAGCAGCCCCAGCATTTT. It yields the protein CASSPSRTAEQPQHF.